The 27 T cell receptor beta chains below were found in one sample sequenced in a study of T-cell memory formation after mild COVID-19. MiXCR was run by TCRdb on the 5' RACE reads, yielding one entry per CDR3 protein. Of about 350,000 distinct CDR3 sequences listed, roughly 15% are singletons. Sequenced sample: PBMCs or a T cell subset sorted from them (not recorded which). The receptor source for this set is a man aged 18 to 29 who had mild COVID-19 (a few samples of this study predate the infection). Cell type and time point are not known.

This sequence joins TRBV5-1 and TRBJ2-2; unclear D gene. In germline, CDR1 is SGHRS, CDR2 YFSETQ. The CDR3 length is 15 residues. V lost 3 bases, J lost 3 bases, and 12 bases lay in between. The CDR3 region is CASSSDTRDTGELFF. The CDR3 DNA sequence: TGCGCCAGCAGCTCTGACACCCGTGACACCGGGGAGCTGTTTTTT. The full variable domain, with the rest looked up from reference TRBV5-1 and TRBJ2-2, is KAGVTQTPRYLIKTRGQQVTLSCSPISGHRSVSWYQQTPGQGLQFLFEYFSETQRNKGNFPGRFSGRQFSNSRSEMNVSTLELGDSALYLCASSSDTRDTGELFFGEGSRLTVL.

The genes are TRBV28 and TRBJ1-2; D is unresolved. Trimming removed 1 base from V and 4 bases from J, with 4 bases in between. Germline loops: CDR1 MDHEN, CDR2 SYDVKM. This CDR3 is 12 amino acids long. CDR3 protein: CASSLSVYGYTF. CDR3 coding DNA: TGTGCCAGCAGTTTATCCGTCTATGGCTACACCTTC.

The V and J genes are TRBV18 and TRBJ1-4; D possibly corresponds to TRBD1 (5 bases). V lost 3 bases, J lost 8 bases, and 16 bases lay in between. The CDR3 covers 15 residues. From germline, CDR1 is KGHSH and CDR2 LQKENI. The CDR3 sequence is CASSPGTWGIEKLFF. DNA for the CDR3: TGTGCCAGCTCACCCGGGACCTGGGGAATCGAAAAACTGTTTTTT.

This clonotype was seen repeatedly, ten times or more. The rearrangement uses TRBV7-6 and TRBJ2-7; 7 bases match TRBD1. CDR3 length: 14 amino acids. The V gene's germline CDR1 is SGHVS and CDR2 FNYEAQ. Trimming took 5 bases from V and 7 from J; bases not matched to a gene: 11. CDR3 in DNA: TGTGCCAGCAGCCCCAGGGACGGGACAGCGGAGCAGTACTTC. It specifies CASSPRDGTAEQYF.

V gene TRBV27 combines with J gene TRBJ2-7; no definite D call. This CDR3 spans 12 amino acids. Deletions cut 2 bases from V and 3 bases from J, with 5 bases between. Germline V gene lookup returns CDR1 MNHEY and CDR2 SMNVEV (reference sequence). The CDR3 sequence is CASSLKGYEQYF. The CDR3 DNA is TGTGCCAGCAGTTTAAAAGGCTACGAGCAGTACTTC.

The chain employs TRBV5-8 and TRBJ1-3, with 8 positions matching TRBD1. The CDR3 consists of 17 residues. In germline, CDR1 is SGHTS, CDR2 YDEGEE. Unmatched junction bases numbered 8, after V lost 0 bases and J lost 3 bases. The CDR3 loop reads CASSLDGRGPGGNTIYF. The CDR3 coding sequence is TGTGCCAGCAGCTTGGATGGCAGGGGGCCTGGTGGAAACACCATATATTTT.

The table lists this clonotype with many counts. The chain carries TRBV20-1 and TRBJ2-3; the match to TRBD1 covers 8 bases. Losses at the gene ends were 4 bases for V and 1 base for J; bases not matched to a gene: 10. The CDR3 has 16 amino acids. Germline V gene lookup returns CDR1 DFQATT and CDR2 SNEGSKA (reference sequence). CDR3: CSATQGASRRTDTQYF. The CDR3 DNA follows: TGCAGTGCTACCCAGGGGGCGAGCCGTCGCACAGATACGCAGTATTTT.

V is TRBV6-2 or TRBV6-3 and J is TRBJ2-1, with 7 bases that match TRBD2. The CDR3 runs to 19 residues. V lost 0 bases, J lost 3 bases, and 14 bases stayed unmatched. Germline values: CDR1 MNHEY, CDR2 SVGEGT. The CDR3 protein is CASSYSLGHSGDLYNEQFF. The CDR3 DNA reads TGTGCCAGCAGTTACTCCCTAGGGCACAGCGGGGACCTCTACAATGAGCAGTTCTTC.

The chain employs TRBV6-1 and TRBJ1-5, with D maybe TRBD1 (5 bases). Germline V gene sequence: CDR1 MNHNS, CDR2 SASEGT. Trimming took 5 bases from V and 5 from J, leaving 13 bases between them. CDR3 size: 14 residues. This chain's CDR3 is CASSYPGGDQPQHF. The CDR3 DNA follows: TGTGCCAGCAGTTACCCGGGGGGAGATCAGCCCCAGCATTTT.

The J gene is TRBJ2-1, the V gene TRBV12-3 or TRBV12-4; TRBD2 aligns across 13 bases. V was clipped by 8 bases and J by 7 bases; unmatched bases: 5. The CDR3 length is 14 residues. The CDR3 loop is CASLLAGGLNEQFF. In nucleotides, the CDR3 is TGTGCCAGCCTACTAGCGGGGGGGCTTAATGAGCAGTTCTTC.

The genes are TRBV6-2 or TRBV6-3 and TRBJ2-7; 8 bases fit TRBD1. Germline values: CDR1 MNHEY, CDR2 SVGEGT. The length of the CDR3 is 15 residues. Losses at the gene ends were 6 bases for V and 4 bases for J; bases not matched to a gene: 11. CDR3 protein: CASSPDRGDKYEQYF. CDR3 coding DNA: TGTGCCAGCAGCCCCGACAGGGGAGATAAGTACGAGCAGTACTTC.

This clonotype was recorded at least ten times. CDR3 nucleotides: TGTGCCAGCAGCTTAAGCCGACTCAACACCGGGGAGCTGTTTTTT. Translation gives CASSLSRLNTGELFF. This chain uses TRBV7-8 with TRBJ2-2; D remains unclear. The CDR3 is made up of 15 amino acids. V was shortened by 2 bases and J by 2 bases, with 9 bases between the two germline ends. CDR1 and CDR2 (germline): SGHVS, FQNEAQ. Combining the CDR3 with reference TRBV7-8 and TRBJ2-2 gives the whole variable domain GAGVSQSPRYKVAKRGQDVALRCDPISGHVSLFWYQQALGQGPEFLTYFQNEAQLDKSGLPSDRFFAERPEGSVSTLKIQRTQQEDSAVYLCASSLSRLNTGELFFGEGSRLTVL.

This clonotype was observed at least ten times. The chain couples TRBV25-1 to TRBJ2-5; TRBD2 agrees at 15 bases. Germline V gene sequence: CDR1 MGHDK, CDR2 SYGVNS. The V and J ends lost 1 base and 5 bases, in that order; junction bases with no gene match: 8. This CDR3 has 18 residues. The CDR3 DNA reads as TGTGCCAGCAGTGAATCGAAGGGACTAGCGGGGGGAGATGAGACCCAGTACTTC. It encodes CASSESKGLAGGDETQYF. Supplemented by reference TRBV25-1 and TRBJ2-5, the full variable domain reads EADIYQTPRYLVIGTGKKITLECSQTMGHDKMYWYQQDPGMELHLIHYSYGVNSTEKGDLSSESTVSRIRTEHFPLTLESARPSHTSQYLCASSESKGLAGGDETQYFGPGTRLLVL.

The rearrangement joins TRBV4-1 to TRBJ1-6, with D uncertain. V lost 0 bases and J lost 10, with 10 bases in between. CDR3 length: 14 residues. Germline CDR1 is MGHRA and CDR2 is YSYEKL. The CDR3 nucleotides are TGCGCCAGCAGCCAAGACTGGGCGGACTCACCCCTCCACTTT. Protein product: CASSQDWADSPLHF.

This clonotype was observed at least ten times. The J gene is TRBJ2-7, the V gene TRBV28; no clear D gene. The germline V and J ends were trimmed by 4 bases and 12 bases, with 16 bases remaining between them. The CDR3 is 12 amino acids. Per the germline V gene, CDR1 is MDHEN and CDR2 is SYDVKM. The CDR3 sequence is CASSCRARSGYV. CDR3 coding DNA: TGTGCCAGCAGTTGTCGGGCCCGGAGTGGGTACGTC.

This CDR3 is CASSFRQGYNEQFF. The CDR3 nucleotides are TGCGCCAGCAGCTTCCGACAGGGCTACAATGAGCAGTTCTTC. The chain uses TRBV5-1 and TRBJ2-1, with 7 bases identical to TRBD1. Germline V CDR1 and CDR2: SGHRS, YFSETQ. The J segment lost 3 bases and the V segment lost 2 bases, leaving 2 bases of the junction unmatched. The length of the CDR3 is 14 residues. The entire variable domain, with the rest obtained from reference TRBV5-1 and TRBJ2-1, is as follows: KAGVTQTPRYLIKTRGQQVTLSCSPISGHRSVSWYQQTPGQGLQFLFEYFSETQRNKGNFPGRFSGRQFSNSRSEMNVSTLELGDSALYLCASSFRQGYNEQFFGPGTRLTVL.

This clonotype appeared a few times. J is TRBJ1-1 and V is TRBV12-3 or TRBV12-4; D ambiguous. There are 14 residues in the CDR3. Trimming shortened V by 5 bases and J by 1 base, and 11 bases separated the two germline ends. CDR3 nucleotide sequence: TGTGCCAGCAGTGCCCGACTCACGAACACTGAAGCTTTCTTT. Amino acids: CASSARLTNTEAFF.

J is TRBJ2-3 and V is TRBV4-2; 10 positions match TRBD2. There are 21 residues in the CDR3. CDR1 and CDR2 from the germline V gene are LGHNA and YNFKEQ. V shed 0 bases, J shed 5 bases, and the junction held 20 bases outside the gene matches. The CDR3 nucleotides are TGTGCCAGCAGCCAAGATCGGCGTCTAGCGGGGGTCGTACCCCCCATAGATACGCAGTATTTT. Translation gives CASSQDRRLAGVVPPIDTQYF.

There are a few counts of this clonotype. The chain recombines TRBV5-1 with TRBJ1-1, with 8 bases that match TRBD1. This CDR3 comprises 13 residues. CDR1 and CDR2 from the germline V gene are SGHRS and YFSETQ. The V segment lost 4 bases and the J segment 11 bases; nucleotides outside the gene matches: 10. CDR3 bases: TGCGCCAGCAGCCTTGGGACAGGTTCCAGGGCTTTCTTT. Translated, it gives CASSLGTGSRAFF.

The chain couples TRBV7-2 to TRBJ2-4, with TRBD1 as a possible D gene (5 bases). Germline V CDR1 and CDR2: SGHTA, FQGNSA. The CDR3 totals 13 residues. Trimming cost V 5 bases and J 4 bases, with 9 bases left between them. The CDR3 DNA sequence: TGTGCCAGCAGCCTCCGACAGAAAAACATTCAGTACTTC. This encodes CASSLRQKNIQYF.

This chain links TRBV12-3 or TRBV12-4 with TRBJ1-1, with a weak D call TRBD1 (5 bases). There are 14 residues in the CDR3. The V end lost 7 bases, the J end lost 0 bases, and 12 bases lay between the germline ends. CDR3 sequence reads: CASNHRRMNTEAFF. In DNA form, the CDR3 reads TGTGCCAGCAACCACAGGAGAATGAACACTGAAGCTTTCTTT.

The chain couples TRBV5-4 to TRBJ2-3, with 9 bases matching TRBD2. Germline V gene sequence: CDR1 SGHNT, CDR2 YYREEE (reference sequence). CDR3 length: 16 residues. The junction had 8 bases not matched to a gene; V was cut back by 5 bases and J by 1 base. The CDR3 DNA follows: TGTGCCAGCAGGGCGGGGGGGCCCGGAGGCACAGATACGCAGTATTTT. Protein: CASRAGGPGGTDTQYF.

The V gene is TRBV7-2, the J gene TRBJ1-1, with 9 nucleotides matching TRBD1. This CDR3 comprises 13 residues. J gave up 10 bases and V 5 bases, and 8 bases lay outside the gene matches. Germline V lookup: CDR1 SGHTA, CDR2 FQGNSA. DNA of the CDR3: TGTGCCAGCAGCAAGCGGGACAGGGTGGGAGCTTTCTTT. Its protein product is CASSKRDRVGAFF.

This clonotype was seen only a few times. This chain uses TRBV6-5 with TRBJ2-1, with a tentative D call TRBD2 (5 bases). This CDR3 comprises 13 residues. CDR1 is MNHEY and CDR2 is SVGAGI in the germline V gene. Trimming pared 6 bases from V and 3 bases from J, leaving 9 bases between. The CDR3 here is CASSGGLYNEQFF. In nucleotides, the CDR3 is TGTGCCAGCAGCGGCGGGCTCTACAATGAGCAGTTCTTC.

The rearrangement uses TRBV15 and TRBJ1-5; the D is unclear. Trimming took off 1 base at V and 4 bases at J, with 2 bases between the two ends. This CDR3 has 12 amino acids. Germline loops: CDR1 LNHNV, CDR2 YYDKDF (reference sequence). The CDR3 sequence: CATSRGNQPQHF. CDR3 DNA sequence: TGTGCCACCAGCAGAGGGAATCAGCCCCAGCATTTT. The complete variable domain, with remaining parts taken from reference TRBV15 and TRBJ1-5, reads DAMVIQNPRYQVTQFGKPVTLSCSQTLNHNVMYWYQQKSSQAPKLLFHYYDKDFNNEADTPDNFQSRRPNTSFCFLDIRSPGLGDTAMYLCATSRGNQPQHFGDGTRLSIL.

This clonotype was recorded a few times. The chain recombines TRBV20-1 with TRBJ2-3; 8 bases agree with TRBD2. Germline loops: CDR1 DFQATT, CDR2 SNEGSKA (reference sequence). The CDR3 is 14 residues long. With V trimmed by 1 base and J by 5 bases, 5 bases remained unmatched. The CDR3 loop reads CSARAGGALDTQYF. The DNA of the CDR3 is TGCAGTGCTAGAGCCGGGGGGGCTTTAGATACGCAGTATTTT.

This clonotype was seen at least ten times. The chain combines TRBV19 with TRBJ2-2; TRBD1 agrees at 10 bases. CDR1 LNHDA and CDR2 SQIVND come from the germline V gene (reference sequence). The CDR3 has 17 residues. J lost 3 bases, V lost 4 bases, and 8 bases had no gene match. The CDR3 sequence: CASSRGQGRLDTGELFF. The CDR3 coding sequence is TGTGCCAGTAGTAGGGGACAGGGGAGGCTCGACACCGGGGAGCTGTTTTTT.